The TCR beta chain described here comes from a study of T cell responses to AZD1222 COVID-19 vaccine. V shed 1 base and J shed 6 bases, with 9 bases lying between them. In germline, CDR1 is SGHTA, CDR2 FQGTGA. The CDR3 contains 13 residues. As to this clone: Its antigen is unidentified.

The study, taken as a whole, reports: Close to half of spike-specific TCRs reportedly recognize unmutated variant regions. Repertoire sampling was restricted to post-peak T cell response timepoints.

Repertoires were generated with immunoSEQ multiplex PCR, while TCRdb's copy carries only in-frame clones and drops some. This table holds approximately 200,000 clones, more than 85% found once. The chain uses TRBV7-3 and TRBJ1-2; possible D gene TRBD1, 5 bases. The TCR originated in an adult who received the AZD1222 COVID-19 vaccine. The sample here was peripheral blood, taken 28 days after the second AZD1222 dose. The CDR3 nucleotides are TGTGCCAGCAGCTTAAGCAGGGAGGATGGCTACACCTTC. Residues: CASSLSREDGYTF.